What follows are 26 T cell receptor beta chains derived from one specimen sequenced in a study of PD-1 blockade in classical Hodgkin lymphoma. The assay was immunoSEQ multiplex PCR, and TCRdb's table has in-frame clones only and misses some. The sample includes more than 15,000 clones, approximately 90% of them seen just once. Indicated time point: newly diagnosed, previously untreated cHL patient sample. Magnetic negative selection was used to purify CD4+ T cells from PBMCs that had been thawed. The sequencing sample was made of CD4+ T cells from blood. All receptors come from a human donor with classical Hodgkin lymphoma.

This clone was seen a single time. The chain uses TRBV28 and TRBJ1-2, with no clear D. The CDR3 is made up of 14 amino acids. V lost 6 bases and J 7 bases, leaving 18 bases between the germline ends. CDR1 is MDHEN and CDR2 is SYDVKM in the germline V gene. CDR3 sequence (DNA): TGTGCCAGCAGCCAGGCCCCCCTAAAGGGTGGCTACACCTTC. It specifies CASSQAPLKGGYTF.

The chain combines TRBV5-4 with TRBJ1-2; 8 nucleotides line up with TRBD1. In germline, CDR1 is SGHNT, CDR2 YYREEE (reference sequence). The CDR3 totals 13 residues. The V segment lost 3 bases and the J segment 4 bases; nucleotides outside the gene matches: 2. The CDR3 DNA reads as TGTGCCAGCAGCTCGACAGGGGTCTATGGCTACACCTTC. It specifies CASSSTGVYGYTF.

CDR3 in DNA: TGTGCCAGCAGCCGTGGGACATATGCGGCTTTCTTT. It specifies CASSRGTYAAFF. The V gene is TRBV2, the J gene TRBJ1-1; a weak D match, TRBD1 (6 bases). The CDR3 covers 12 residues. CDR1 and CDR2 (germline): SNHLY, FYNNEI. Trimming took 6 bases from V and 11 from J, leaving 16 bases between them.

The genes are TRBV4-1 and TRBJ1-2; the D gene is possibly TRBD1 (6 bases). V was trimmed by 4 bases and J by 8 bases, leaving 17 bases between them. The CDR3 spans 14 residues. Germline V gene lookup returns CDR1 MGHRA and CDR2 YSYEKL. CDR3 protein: CASSRLGGRVGYTF. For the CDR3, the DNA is TGCGCCAGCAGCCGCCTCGGGGGGCGGGTAGGCTACACCTTC.

The DNA of the CDR3 is TGTGCCAGCAGTCCCCGACAGGGGTTAGGCACTGAAGCTTTCTTT. Translated: CASSPRQGLGTEAFF. The rearrangement links TRBV28 to TRBJ1-1; 8 bases fit TRBD1. J lost 4 bases, V lost 5 bases, and 9 bases had no gene match. The CDR3 loop spans 15 amino acids. Looked up from germline, CDR1 is MDHEN and CDR2 is SYDVKM.

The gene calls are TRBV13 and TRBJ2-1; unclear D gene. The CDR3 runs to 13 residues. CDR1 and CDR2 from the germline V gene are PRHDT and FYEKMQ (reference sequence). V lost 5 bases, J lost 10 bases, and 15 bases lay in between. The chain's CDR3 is CASSHEPYGEQFF. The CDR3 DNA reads TGTGCCAGCAGCCACGAGCCGTATGGAGAGCAGTTCTTC.

Here the CDR3 DNA reads TGTGCCAGCAGCCAGTATGTCGGGACTTATGAGCAGTTCTTC. Translation gives CASSQYVGTYEQFF. V and J are TRBV7-2 and TRBJ2-1, with a weak D call TRBD2 (6 bases). Trimming cost V 5 bases and J 8 bases, with 16 bases left between them. CDR1 SGHTA and CDR2 FQGNSA come from the germline V gene. CDR3 length: 14 residues.

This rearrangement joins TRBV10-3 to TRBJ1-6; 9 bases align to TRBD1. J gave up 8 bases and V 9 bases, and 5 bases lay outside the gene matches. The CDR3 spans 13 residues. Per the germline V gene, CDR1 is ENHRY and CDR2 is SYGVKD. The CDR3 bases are TGTGCCATACAGGGGGCGTGGGATTCACCCCTCCACTTT. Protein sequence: CAIQGAWDSPLHF.

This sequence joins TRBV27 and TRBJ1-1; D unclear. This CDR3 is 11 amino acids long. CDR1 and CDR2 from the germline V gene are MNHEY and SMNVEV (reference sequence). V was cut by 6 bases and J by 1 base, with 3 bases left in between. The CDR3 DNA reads TGTGCCAGCAGCAGGAACACTGAAGCTTTCTTT. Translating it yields CASSRNTEAFF.

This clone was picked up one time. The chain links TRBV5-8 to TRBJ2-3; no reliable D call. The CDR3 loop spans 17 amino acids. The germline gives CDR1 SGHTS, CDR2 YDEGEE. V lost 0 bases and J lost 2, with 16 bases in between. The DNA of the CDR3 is TGTGCCAGCAGCTTGGCGGTGGGGATGACCCTCACAGATACGCAGTATTTT. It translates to CASSLAVGMTLTDTQYF.

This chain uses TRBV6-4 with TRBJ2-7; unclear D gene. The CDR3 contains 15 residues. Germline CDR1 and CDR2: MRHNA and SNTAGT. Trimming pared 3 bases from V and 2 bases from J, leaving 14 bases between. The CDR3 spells CASSDRALGTYEQYF. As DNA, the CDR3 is TGTGCCAGCAGTGATAGAGCTTTAGGGACCTACGAGCAGTACTTC.

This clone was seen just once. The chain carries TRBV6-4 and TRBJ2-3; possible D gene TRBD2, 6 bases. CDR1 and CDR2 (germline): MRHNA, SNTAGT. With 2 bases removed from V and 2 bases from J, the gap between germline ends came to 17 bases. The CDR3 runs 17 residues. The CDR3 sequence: CASSDEDGRGYTDTQYF. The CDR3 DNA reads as TGTGCCAGCAGTGACGAAGATGGGCGGGGCTACACAGATACGCAGTATTTT.

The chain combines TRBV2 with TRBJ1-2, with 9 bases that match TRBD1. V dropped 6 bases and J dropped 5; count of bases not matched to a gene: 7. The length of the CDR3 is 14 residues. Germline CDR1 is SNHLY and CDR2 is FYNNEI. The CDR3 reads CASRGDRAYYGYTF. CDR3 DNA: TGTGCCAGCAGGGGGGACAGGGCTTATTATGGCTACACCTTC.

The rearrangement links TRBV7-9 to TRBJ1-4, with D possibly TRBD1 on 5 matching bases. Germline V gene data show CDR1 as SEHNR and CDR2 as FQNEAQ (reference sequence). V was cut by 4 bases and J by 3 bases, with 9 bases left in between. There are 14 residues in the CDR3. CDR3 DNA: TGTGCCAGCAGCTCTGGGGGGGCTAATGAAAAACTGTTTTTT. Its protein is CASSSGGANEKLFF.

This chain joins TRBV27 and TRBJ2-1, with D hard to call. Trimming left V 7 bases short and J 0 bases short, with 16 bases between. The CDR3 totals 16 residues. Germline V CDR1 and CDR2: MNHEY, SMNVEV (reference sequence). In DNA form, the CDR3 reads TGTGCCAGCATCCCCCTATCCCAGAGCTCCTACAATGAGCAGTTCTTC. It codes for CASIPLSQSSYNEQFF.

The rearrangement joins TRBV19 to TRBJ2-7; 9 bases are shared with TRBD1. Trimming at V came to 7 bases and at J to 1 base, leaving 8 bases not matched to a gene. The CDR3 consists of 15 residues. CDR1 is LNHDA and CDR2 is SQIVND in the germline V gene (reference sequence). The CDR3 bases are TGTGCCAGTAAAAGTGGGACAGGGAATTCCTACGAGCAGTACTTC. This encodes CASKSGTGNSYEQYF.

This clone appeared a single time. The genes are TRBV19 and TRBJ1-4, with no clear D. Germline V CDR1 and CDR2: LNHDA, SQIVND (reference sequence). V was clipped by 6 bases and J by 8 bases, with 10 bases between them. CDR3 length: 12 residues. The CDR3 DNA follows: TGTGCCAGTAGCCAAGTCGAAGAAAAACTGTTTTTT. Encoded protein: CASSQVEEKLFF.

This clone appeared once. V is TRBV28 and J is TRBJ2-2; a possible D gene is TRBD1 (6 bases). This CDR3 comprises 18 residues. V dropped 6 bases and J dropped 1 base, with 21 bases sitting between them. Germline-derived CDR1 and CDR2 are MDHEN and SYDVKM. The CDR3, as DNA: TGTGCCAGCAGGAACCCAGGGTGGGGGCAACAGAACACCGGGGAGCTGTTTTTT. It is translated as CASRNPGWGQQNTGELFF.

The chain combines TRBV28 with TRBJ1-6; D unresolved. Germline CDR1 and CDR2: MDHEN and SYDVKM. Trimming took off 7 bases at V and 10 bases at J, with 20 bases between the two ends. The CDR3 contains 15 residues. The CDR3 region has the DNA TGTGCCAGCACCCCCGGCCAACAGTGGGAATCACCCCTCCACTTT. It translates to CASTPGQQWESPLHF.

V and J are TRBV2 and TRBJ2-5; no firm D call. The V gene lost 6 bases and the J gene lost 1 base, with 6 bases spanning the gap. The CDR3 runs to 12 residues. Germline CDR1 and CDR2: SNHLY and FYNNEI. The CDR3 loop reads CASRIFQETQYF. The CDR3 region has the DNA TGTGCCAGCAGAATATTCCAAGAGACCCAGTACTTC. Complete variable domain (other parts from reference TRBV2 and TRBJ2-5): EPEVTQTPSHQVTQMGQEVILRCVPISNHLYFYWYRQILGQKVEFLVSFYNNEISEKSEIFDDQFSVERPDGSNFTLKIRSTKLEDSAMYFCASRIFQETQYFGPGTRLLVL.

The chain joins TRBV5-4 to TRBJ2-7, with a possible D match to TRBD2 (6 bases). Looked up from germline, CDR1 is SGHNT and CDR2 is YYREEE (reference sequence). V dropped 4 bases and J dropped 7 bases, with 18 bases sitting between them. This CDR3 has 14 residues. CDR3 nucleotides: TGTGCCAGCAGCCTGGATGGACTACTTAGGGAGCAGTACTTC. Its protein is CASSLDGLLREQYF.

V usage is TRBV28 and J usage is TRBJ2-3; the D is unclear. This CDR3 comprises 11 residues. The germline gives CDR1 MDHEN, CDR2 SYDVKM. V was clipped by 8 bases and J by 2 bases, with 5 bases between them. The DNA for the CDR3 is TGTGCCAGCGGTAACACAGATACGCAGTATTTT. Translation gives CASGNTDTQYF. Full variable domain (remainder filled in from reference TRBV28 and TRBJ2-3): DVKVTQSSRYLVKRTGEKVFLECVQDMDHENMFWYRQDPGLGLRLIYFSYDVKMKEKGDIPEGYSVSREKKERFSLILESASTNQTSMYLCASGNTDTQYFGPGTRLTVL.

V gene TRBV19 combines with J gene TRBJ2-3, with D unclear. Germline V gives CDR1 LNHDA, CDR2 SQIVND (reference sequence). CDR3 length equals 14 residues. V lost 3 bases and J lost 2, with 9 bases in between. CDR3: CASSIARATDTQYF. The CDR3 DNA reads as TGTGCCAGTAGTATTGCCCGGGCCACAGATACGCAGTATTTT.

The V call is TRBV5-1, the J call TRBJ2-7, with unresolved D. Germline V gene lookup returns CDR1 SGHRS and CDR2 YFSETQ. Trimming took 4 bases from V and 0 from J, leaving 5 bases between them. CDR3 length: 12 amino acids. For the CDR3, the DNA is TGCGCCAGCAGCCAATCCTCCTACGAGCAGTACTTC. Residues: CASSQSSYEQYF.

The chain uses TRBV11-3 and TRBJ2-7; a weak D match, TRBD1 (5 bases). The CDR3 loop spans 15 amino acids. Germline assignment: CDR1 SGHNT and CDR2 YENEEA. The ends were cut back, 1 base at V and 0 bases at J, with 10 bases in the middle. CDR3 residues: CASSLGGDTSYEQYF. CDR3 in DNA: TGTGCCAGCAGCTTAGGGGGCGACACCTCCTACGAGCAGTACTTC.

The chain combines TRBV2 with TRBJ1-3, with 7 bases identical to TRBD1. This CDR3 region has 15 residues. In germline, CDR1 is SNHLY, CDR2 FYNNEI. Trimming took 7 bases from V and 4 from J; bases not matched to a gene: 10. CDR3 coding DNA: TGTGCCAGCACTATAATACAGGGGAGGGGAAACACCATATATTTT. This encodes CASTIIQGRGNTIYF.